This T cell receptor beta chain derives from a study of blood T cell repertoires in COVID-19. Study context: Italy, Spain and the United States were the sources of the convalescent and acute COVID-19 samples. PBMCs, B-cell-depleted T cells, or T cells were the source of the cDNA or gDNA that made up the material.

Recruited during active infection, patients (from Seattle) were subsequently followed longitudinally. Trimming took 4 bases from V and 0 from J, leaving 22 bases between them. The CDR3 loop spans 18 amino acids. Looked up from germline, CDR1 is SGHNT and CDR2 is YYREEE (reference sequence). Per the authors' pipeline: From reference gene primer amplification, estimates of nucleated cell counts were derived. Data came from immunoSEQ multiplex PCR; TCRdb stores just in-frame clones and leaves some out. V, J and clone size derive from that table, while D and trimming were established from the DNA sequence. There are 200,000 to 250,000 clones in the sample; 90% occur only once, and 2% to 3% lies in the top ten.

This rearrangement joins TRBV5-4 to TRBJ1-2; a possible D gene is TRBD1 (6 bases). The sequencing sample was made of peripheral blood. The TCR sequence derives from a man aged 30 to 45 with COVID-19, enrolled during active disease. The CDR3 here is CASSPGVGAREANYGYTF. The CDR3 nucleotides read TGTGCCAGCAGCCCCGGTGTGGGGGCGAGGGAAGCTAACTATGGCTACACCTTC.